The source of this TCR beta chain is a study of shared clonotypes between healthy human individuals. About the research overall: There were three CD4 naive, three CD4 memory, two CD8 naive and one CD8 memory plates per donor. Study results and caveats: Sorted-subset sequencing was shown by rarefaction to be incomplete despite large depth. The sharing of 4.5% to 5.5% of naive CD4 clonotypes was seen across a few donors.

Terminally differentiated effector memory CD45RA+ cells were excluded from the naive CD8 cells, which were CD45RO-negative and positively selected for CCR7. V lost 5 bases and J 2 bases, leaving 11 bases between the germline ends. CDR3 size: 14 residues. CDR1 is SGHTA, CDR2 FQGNSA, per germline. Using approximately 200 ng DNA, approximately 27,000 T cell genomes, the sorted-subset replicate PCRs were run. TCRdb's table, derived via immunoSEQ multiplex PCR, lists solely in-frame clones and lacks some. Of around 2,100,000 clones in the sample, roughly 94% are singletons; the top ten hold more than 0.95%. Comment on this clone: Antigen unknown.

The specimen was naive CD8+ T cells sorted from blood. The sequence derives from a man younger than 30 in good health. The chain has TRBV7-2 and TRBJ2-3; perhaps TRBD1 as D (6 bases). CDR3 sequence: CASSGGRYTDTQYF. CDR3 nucleotides: TGTGCCAGCAGCGGGGGCCGATACACAGATACGCAGTATTTT. Filled out from reference TRBV7-2 and TRBJ2-3, the complete variable domain reads GAGVSQSPSNKVTEKGKDVELRCDPISGHTALYWYRQSLGQGLEFLIYFQGNSAPDKSGLPSDRFSAERTGGSVSTLTIQRTQQEDSAVYLCASSGGRYTDTQYFGPGTRLTVL.